This is a list of T cell receptor beta chains from one sample in a study of blood T cells in healthy people across ages. TCRdb re-called the 5' RACE reads through MiXCR, storing one row per CDR3 protein. The data contain around 990,000 distinct CDR3 sequences, around 27% of them seen just once; the ten biggest clones take up about 0.69%. The sample was also reused in another study, on T cells of mothers and their children.

Sequencing was carried out using blood. These receptors were obtained from a girl aged 2-10 years in good health. Both conserved end residues are part of each CDR3. The order of the fields is V gene, D gene, J gene, CDR3 protein. A D gene is named only where the DNA matches it firmly.

TRBV20-1,TRBD1,TRBJ2-3,CSAPKRTGSGLGTDTQYF
TRBV6-5,-,TRBJ2-5,CASSYSRPQGLRETQYF
TRBV7-3,-,-,CASSLIGAGVSDEQFF
TRBV10-3,-,TRBJ2-2,CAISAQPATGELFF
TRBV12-3/TRBV12-4,TRBD2,TRBJ2-1,CASTLKGLAGQWILTEQFF
TRBV2,TRBD1,TRBJ2-7,CASYGTGANEQYF
TRBV2,-,TRBJ2-7,CASSERAGSSYEQYF
TRBV7-3,TRBD2,TRBJ2-7,CASAPSGGVKAYEQYF
TRBV20-1,TRBD2,TRBJ2-1,CSAGGLAGSYNEQFF
TRBV13,-,TRBJ2-7,CASSYFGTTYEQYF
TRBV10-3,-,TRBJ2-1,CAISESPESYNEQFF
TRBV7-2,TRBD1,TRBJ1-2,CASSYQKGQGGTF
TRBV20-1,TRBD2,TRBJ2-3,CSARAGGPAATDTQYF
TRBV15,-,TRBJ2-3,CATRATGRGRTDTQYF
TRBV7-9,-,TRBJ2-7,CASSLSGAYYEQYF
TRBV9,-,TRBJ1-1,CASSSITLDTPEKAFF
TRBV27,-,TRBJ2-7,CASSWTVLDEQYF
TRBV14,-,TRBJ2-2,CASSQERVSGELFF
TRBV6-5,TRBD1,TRBJ2-7,CASSYRGRSEQYF
TRBV7-2,TRBD1,TRBJ1-2,CASSPDRNYGYTF
TRBV27,-,TRBJ1-5,CASSPDRGMYRPQHF
TRBV3-1,-,TRBJ1-2,CASSHPGYGYTF
TRBV20-1,TRBD2,TRBJ2-1,CSAPGLAGDRYNEQFF
TRBV20-1,-,TRBJ1-6,CSARESLTGTENSPLHF
TRBV5-8,-,TRBJ2-7,CASSRGFRTIGEQYF
TRBV20-1,-,TRBJ2-5,CSARDPRGGAEAQYF
TRBV20-1,-,TRBJ1-1,CSASLGNSETEAFF
TRBV7-3,-,TRBJ1-1,CASSSHTDTEAFF
TRBV14,-,-,CASSQVVGNEQFF
TRBV29-1,-,TRBJ1-5,CSALEGSNQPQHF
TRBV7-2,-,TRBJ1-4,CASSLWWGTNEKLFF
TRBV2,-,TRBJ1-2,CASRRLFNYGYTF
TRBV3-1,-,TRBJ1-1,CASSQAGTTETFF
TRBV29-1,-,TRBJ2-1,CSVASPTSSYNEQFF
TRBV5-1,-,TRBJ1-1,CASSPGGGDVTEAFF
TRBV20-1,-,-,CSAREQGGPYEQYF
TRBV6-1,-,TRBJ2-1,CASSEEGMSSYNEQFF
TRBV12-3/TRBV12-4,-,TRBJ1-3,CASSLARNSTEGNTIYF
TRBV7-2,-,TRBJ2-7,CASSHRGAPYEQYF
TRBV7-8,TRBD2,TRBJ2-3,CASSLLAGTSDTQYF
TRBV20-1,-,TRBJ2-5,CSANGGETQYF
TRBV5-1,TRBD2,TRBJ2-1,CASSFRLAESYNEQFF
TRBV9,-,TRBJ2-1,CACSVGISRENEQFF